This is a list of T cell receptor beta chains from one sample in a study. MiXCR, run by TCRdb on the RT-PCR reads, gives a single entry per CDR3 protein. The sample has about 680,000 distinct CDR3 sequences, 13% to 15% seen once. Specimen: memory CD4+ T cells from blood. The origin of the receptors is a female donor in good health, serving as a healthy control. CDR3s include the opening cysteine and the closing phenylalanine or tryptophan.

j_call v_call cdr3_length cdr3_aa
TRBJ2-5 TRBV28 18 CASSSDFRDLGEGETQYF
TRBJ1-2 TRBV5-1 15 CASNSRVDRVDGYTF
TRBJ2-7 TRBV3-1 14 CASSHWDRAYEQYF
TRBJ1-5 TRBV2 14 CASSVRTANQPQHF
TRBJ1-1 TRBV20-1 13 CSARDPGYMEAFF
TRBJ2-1 TRBV3-1 15 CASSHGFGNYNEQFF
TRBJ2-5 TRBV15 18 CATSVRTGGFPLQETQYF
TRBJ1-1 TRBV18 13 CASSQQEVPEAFF
TRBJ1-5 TRBV4-3 15 CASSQSGGLNQPQHF
TRBJ1-1 TRBV5-1 17 CASSLGNSPDSNTEAFF
TRBJ2-3 TRBV6-6 14 CASSEREATDTQYF
TRBJ1-1 TRBV20-1 16 CSARLEGTRGNTEAFF
TRBJ1-1 TRBV6-2/TRBV6-3 16 CASSYGQGPMNTEAFF
TRBJ2-7 TRBV20-1 14 CSASSGRSPYEQYF
TRBJ2-5 TRBV18 13 CASSPPTQETQYF
TRBJ2-3 TRBV7-9 13 CASTPQGLDTQYF
TRBJ1-2 TRBV7-2 16 CASSYRGQGANYGYTF
TRBJ1-2 TRBV20-1 15 CSAVSVRGASYGYTF
TRBJ1-5 TRBV5-5 13 CASQGGVWQPQHF
TRBJ2-7 TRBV27 14 CASRRTSATYEQYF
TRBJ2-7 TRBV7-3 14 CASSVTGGAVEQYF
TRBJ2-3 TRBV5-1 16 CASSLALDSSTDTQYF
TRBJ2-5 TRBV6-5 13 CASSCRPEETQYF
TRBJ1-1 TRBV20-1 17 CSARDIGTGGVDTEAFF
TRBJ2-7 TRBV10-2 14 CASRASGTAGEQYF
TRBJ2-5 TRBV18 17 CASSATGSAAAWETQYF
TRBJ2-2 TRBV25-1 17 CASSRNPGQDTTGELFF
TRBJ1-2 TRBV6-5 18 CASSYYSGGVKAGYGYTF
TRBJ1-4 TRBV7-2 16 CASSLAAGTGSEKLFF
TRBJ2-1 TRBV5-1 15 CASSSGGTGYNEQFF
TRBJ1-2 TRBV6-5 16 CASSYSGRDRGDGYTF
TRBJ2-5 TRBV3-1 16 CASSQRGSGKQETQYF
TRBJ2-5 TRBV2 11 CASAHEETQYF
TRBJ2-7 TRBV30 13 CAWKDWNNYEQYF
TRBJ2-5 TRBV5-1 15 CASSILGTSQETQYF
TRBJ2-2 TRBV11-2 18 CASSPRLAGGPGTGELFF
TRBJ2-4 TRBV2 12 CASKQGGYIQYF
TRBJ2-3 TRBV7-2 15 CASSLSTVITDTQYF
TRBJ2-1 TRBV5-6 16 CASSLRGTSIVYEQFF
TRBJ2-1 TRBV24-1 14 CATSDPGTSIEQFF
TRBJ1-1 TRBV6-6 16 CASGNHWGSMNTEAFF
TRBJ2-5 TRBV5-5 13 CASSLKAKETQYF
TRBJ1-3 TRBV29-1 14 CSVDPSGEGNTIYF
TRBJ2-3 TRBV24-1 16 CATSDLSTGSADTQYF
TRBJ2-1 TRBV2 12 CASEVRGNEQFF
TRBJ2-3 TRBV7-6 17 CASSLFPESAGADTQYF
TRBJ2-7 TRBV20-1 16 CSASWQDPKSSYEQYF
TRBJ1-1 TRBV9 17 CASSLQGWGPGGAEAFF
TRBJ1-2 TRBV7-2 14 CASSAMTGSYGYTF
TRBJ2-5 TRBV6-6 14 CASSGQDHQETQYF